This T cell receptor beta chain was obtained from a study of blood T cell repertoires in COVID-19. About the research overall: Both acute and convalescent COVID-19 samples were obtained from the United States, Italy and Spain.

The Seattle patients, enrolled during active infection, were followed longitudinally. CDR1 and CDR2 from the germline V gene are MNHEY and SVGAGI. The length of the CDR3 is 12 residues. V was pared by 5 bases and J by 10 bases, with 12 bases between. In the original processing: Reference gene primer amplification gave estimated nucleated cell counts. Method: immunoSEQ multiplex PCR; TCRdb's copy keeps in-frame clones and lacks some. The D gene and trimming were derived from the DNA, and the V and J assignments and clone size from that table. The sample comprises about 200,000 clones, 84% of which are singletons, and roughly 7.8% rests with the top ten.

Sequenced sample: peripheral blood. The receptor was derived from a woman of 80 years or more with COVID-19, enrolled during active disease. The V and J genes are TRBV6-5 and TRBJ2-1; D uncertain. CDR3 coding DNA: TGTGCCAGCAGTCTCCACTCATGGGAGCAGTTCTTC. Protein sequence: CASSLHSWEQFF.